This T cell receptor (beta chain) was recorded in a study of T cell repertoires in cytomegalovirus infection. One entry per CDR3 protein results from TCRdb running MiXCR on the reads. This table has approximately 320,000 distinct CDR3 sequences, around a tenth appearing once. The receptor was isolated from a human donor in good health (CMV status not recorded). Some clones in this sample may be carry-over from other donors' samples. Sequencing was performed on PBMCs.

CDR3 coding DNA: TGTGCCAGCCTACCGGGAAGGGACCCCACTAATGAAAAACTGTTTTTT. Its translation is CASLPGRDPTNEKLFF. The J gene is TRBJ1-4, the V gene TRBV18, with D perhaps matching TRBD1 (5 bases). Germline V gene data show CDR1 as KGHSH and CDR2 as LQKENI. The CDR3 contains 16 residues. Between the trimmed V and J ends, which lost 8 bases and 2 bases, there was a span of 18 bases.